This TCR beta chain was captured by sequencing in a study of CD8 T cells in ankylosing spondylitis. TCRdb ran MiXCR on the 5' RACE reads and lists one entry per CDR3 protein. The table lists 200,000 to 300,000 distinct CDR3 sequences, approximately 10% of them singletons. This clonotype was seen a handful of times. Its antigen is as yet unknown. Notes on the study in general: Seven or eight highly homologous variants made up a TCR beta motif, and this motif appeared characteristic of ankylosing spondylitis blood. Some motif variants were previously reported in reactive arthritis synovial fluid and blood. Disease-linked clones reportedly concentrated significantly in matched ankylosing spondylitis synovial fluid.

Germline CDR1 and CDR2: MNHEY and SMNVEV (reference sequence). The CDR3 totals 17 residues. Losses at the gene ends were 2 bases for V and 1 base for J; bases not matched to a gene: 8. This TCR derives from a male donor with ankylosing spondylitis or in good health (not recorded which). The chain is built from TRBV27 and TRBJ1-2, with 9 bases lining up with TRBD1. Sample: blood, either unsorted or a sorted T cell fraction (not recorded which). CDR3 sequence: CASSLRTDRGINYGYTF. The CDR3 coding sequence is TGTGCCAGCAGTTTACGGACTGACAGGGGGATTAACTATGGCTACACCTTC.